The 17 T cell receptor beta chains presented below share a single source sample, sequenced in a study of technical replicates of blood from a few donors. Produced via immunoSEQ multiplex PCR; TCRdb's table is partial and in-frame only. Of approximately 70,000 clones listed, just over 90% were seen once; the top ten hold approximately 4.8%. The sequenced material came from PBMCs. The receptors derive from a human donor in good health. Some clones in this sample may be carry-over from other donors' samples.

The gene calls are TRBV7-6 and TRBJ2-7; TRBD1 might be the D (6 bases). Germline lookup yields CDR1 SGHVS and CDR2 FNYEAQ. The CDR3 consists of 16 residues. Trimming stripped 3 bases from V and 2 bases from J, with 17 bases between. CDR3 loop: CASSLRPTGPTYEQYF. The CDR3 DNA sequence: TGTGCCAGCAGCTTGCGGCCCACAGGGCCTACCTACGAGCAGTACTTC.

CDR3 residues: CASSPRTGAEQPQHF. Written as DNA, the CDR3 is TGTGCCAGCTCACCACGGACAGGGGCAGAACAGCCCCAGCATTTT. The chain recombines TRBV18 with TRBJ1-5, with 9 nucleotides matching TRBD1. J gave up 7 bases and V 1 base, and 5 bases lay outside the gene matches. The germline V gene encodes CDR1 KGHSH and CDR2 LQKENI. The CDR3 sequence is 15 residues long.

This clone has a single count. The rearrangement joins TRBV19 to TRBJ2-3; 12 bases map to TRBD2. CDR3 length: 16 amino acids. V trimming: 5 bases; J trimming: 4 bases; junction bases outside the gene matches: 7. Germline V gives CDR1 LNHDA, CDR2 SQIVND (reference sequence). Written as DNA, the CDR3 is TGTGCCAGTAGTCCCGGGGCTAGCGGGGGGGCAGATACGCAGTATTTT. It encodes CASSPGASGGADTQYF.

Points on this clone: A junction end diverges from the germline sequence, so it may reflect a read error. The rearrangement links TRBV7-2 to TRBJ2-7; tentative D call: TRBD2 (6 bases). CDR1 SGHTA and CDR2 FQGNSA come from the germline V gene. This CDR3 comprises 15 residues. Here the CDR3 DNA reads TGTGCCAGCAGCCTAGCTCGGACTACTTCCTACGAGCAGTACTTC. Protein sequence: CASSLARTTSYEQYF.

The genes are TRBV5-1 and TRBJ1-2; D uncertain. Germline loops: CDR1 SGHRS, CDR2 YFSETQ. Deletions cut 5 bases from V and 4 bases from J, with 9 bases between. The CDR3 is made up of 12 amino acids. The CDR3 is CASSATGYGYTF. DNA for the CDR3: TGCGCCAGCAGTGCGACTGGCTATGGCTACACCTTC.

This clone came up once. The chain is built from TRBV7-2 and TRBJ2-7, with D possibly being TRBD2 (7 bases). Germline assignment: CDR1 SGHTA and CDR2 FQGNSA. Trimming took off 5 bases at V and 0 bases at J, with 14 bases between the two ends. This CDR3 has 15 amino acids. CDR3 in amino acids: CASSRGAVSSYEQYF. The CDR3 nucleotides read TGTGCCAGCAGCCGGGGGGCGGTTAGCTCCTACGAGCAGTACTTC.

This clone has only one observation. V and J are TRBV4-3 and TRBJ1-3, with a weak D call TRBD1 (5 bases). In germline, CDR1 is LGHNA, CDR2 YSLEER. The CDR3 runs to 17 residues. V was trimmed by 3 bases and J by 0 bases, leaving 15 bases between them. CDR3 region: CASSHEVQASSGNTIYF. The CDR3 DNA reads as TGCGCCAGCAGCCACGAAGTACAGGCGTCCTCTGGAAACACCATATATTTT.

CDR3 bases: TGTGCCAGCAGTCTGACTAGCGGGAGAATCAATGAGCAGTTCTTC. It encodes CASSLTSGRINEQFF. The V and J genes are TRBV14 and TRBJ2-1; 12 bases line up with TRBD2. CDR1 SGHDN and CDR2 FVKESK come from the germline V gene. CDR3 size: 15 residues. The junction had 6 bases not matched to a gene; V was cut back by 6 bases and J by 6 bases.

The chain couples TRBV9 to TRBJ1-5; D remains ambiguous. The germline CDR1 and CDR2 sequences are SGDLS and YYNGEE. Deletions cut 3 bases from V and 6 bases from J, with 16 bases between. The CDR3 sequence is 15 residues long. The CDR3, as DNA: TGTGCCAGCAGCGCCGGGGAATCGTGGCTTCAGCCCCAGCATTTT. Its translation is CASSAGESWLQPQHF.

This rearrangement joins TRBV12-5 to TRBJ1-2; D not resolved. The V end was cut by 1 base, the J end by 4 bases, with 7 bases between. Looked up from germline, CDR1 is LGHNT and CDR2 is FRNRAP. This CDR3 region has 13 residues. The CDR3 DNA reads TGTGCTAGTGGTTTGGGGAGGCTCTATGGCTACACCTTC. Its protein is CASGLGRLYGYTF.

The J gene is TRBJ1-5, the V gene TRBV7-2; D is unresolved. Germline CDR1 is SGHTA and CDR2 is FQGNSA. The V gene lost 1 base and the J gene lost 9 bases, with 10 bases spanning the gap. The CDR3 loop spans 13 amino acids. This CDR3 is CASSLEKSGPQHF. The CDR3 DNA sequence: TGTGCCAGCAGCTTAGAGAAGTCGGGGCCCCAGCATTTT.

The chain joins TRBV12-5 to TRBJ2-7; tentative D call: TRBD2 (6 bases). Trimming pared 1 base from V and 0 bases from J, leaving 13 bases between. The CDR3 runs to 16 residues. Germline V CDR1 and CDR2: LGHNT, FRNRAP. The CDR3 loop is CASGLGRGSNSYEQYF. CDR3 DNA: TGTGCTAGTGGTTTGGGACGGGGGTCCAACTCCTACGAGCAGTACTTC.

This rearrangement joins TRBV30 to TRBJ1-4, with D possibly matching TRBD1 (5 bases). CDR1 and CDR2 (germline): GTSNPN, SVGIG (reference sequence). The CDR3 is 14 amino acids. Deletions cut 0 bases from V and 6 bases from J, with 11 bases between. This CDR3 reads CAWSVGGFDEKLFF. The CDR3 nucleotides read TGTGCCTGGAGTGTGGGGGGTTTCGATGAAAAACTGTTTTTT.

The CDR3 protein is CASSRTVRETQYF. The CDR3 nucleotides read TGTGCCAGCAGCCGAACAGTTCGGGAGACCCAGTACTTC. The V gene is TRBV7-7, the J gene TRBJ2-5; D is ambiguous. This CDR3 spans 13 amino acids. In germline, CDR1 is SSHAT, CDR2 FNYEAQ (reference sequence). The V gene lost 5 bases and the J gene lost 5 bases, with 12 bases spanning the gap. The entire variable domain, with the rest obtained from reference TRBV7-7 and TRBJ2-5, is as follows: GAGVSQSPRYKVTKRGQDVTLRCDPISSHATLYWYQQALGQGPEFLTYFNYEAQPDKSGLPSDRFSAERPEGSISTLTIQRTEQRDSAMYRCASSRTVRETQYFGPGTRLLVL.

V usage is TRBV4-2 and J usage is TRBJ1-2, with 8 bases that match TRBD1. The V gene end was trimmed by 7 bases and the J gene end by 4 bases; junction bases not matched to a gene: 11. Looked up from germline, CDR1 is LGHNA and CDR2 is YNFKEQ. The CDR3 is 15 amino acids. The CDR3 nucleotides are TGTGCCAGCAACCTAGCCACAGGGGGGGGCTATGGCTACACCTTC. Its protein product is CASNLATGGGYGYTF.

CDR3 amino acids: CSVQTDRASYEQYF. CDR3 sequence (DNA): TGCAGCGTCCAAACAGACAGGGCCTCCTACGAGCAGTACTTC. The J gene is TRBJ2-7, the V gene TRBV29-1; 7 bases align to TRBD1. Germline lookup yields CDR1 SQVTM and CDR2 ANQGSEA. Trimming took 6 bases from V and 0 from J; bases not matched to a gene: 8. The CDR3 sequence is 14 residues long.

The gene calls are TRBV6-5 and TRBJ1-6; tentative D call: TRBD1 (6 bases). The CDR3 has 12 residues. Trimming took 6 bases from V and 8 from J, leaving 8 bases between them. Germline-derived CDR1 and CDR2 are MNHEY and SVGAGI. DNA for the CDR3: TGTGCCAGCAGCAGGGGAGATTCACCCCTCCACTTT. It is translated as CASSRGDSPLHF.